Listed here are 7 T cell receptor beta chains from one sample, sequenced in a study of blood T cell repertoires in COVID-19. Only in-frame clones appear in the TCRdb table, and some are missing; sequencing was by immunoSEQ multiplex PCR. The sample contains just over 300,000 clones, approximately 83% of which appear only once. Sequenced: PBMCs or T cells enriched from blood (not recorded which). Receptor source: a man between 25 and 39 years old who had recovered from COVID-19.

The chain employs TRBV6-1 and TRBJ1-5, with TRBD1 identical over 9 bases. CDR3 length: 17 amino acids. V lost 4 bases, J lost 6 bases, and 13 bases stayed unmatched. Germline V gene data show CDR1 as MNHNS and CDR2 as SASEGT. The CDR3 bases are TGTGCCAGCAGTGGGCTTTTGAGGGGGGACAGGGTTCAGCCCCAGCATTTT. Its translation: CASSGLLRGDRVQPQHF.

In this sample, this clone turned up once. The chain uses TRBV9 and TRBJ2-1; D is possibly TRBD1 (6 bases). The V and J ends lost 3 bases and 9 bases respectively, with 19 bases between them. The CDR3 totals 15 residues. Looked up from germline, CDR1 is SGDLS and CDR2 is YYNGEE. CDR3 coding DNA: TGTGCCAGCAGCGCGAAGACAGGCCGCGAGACTGAGCAGTTCTTC. This sequence encodes CASSAKTGRETEQFF.

This chain uses TRBV3-1 (or the pseudogene TRBV3-2) with TRBJ2-1, with 11 bases identical to TRBD2. J lost 2 bases, V lost 4 bases, and 1 base had no gene match. The CDR3 is 15 residues long. Germline CDR1 LGHDT, CDR2 YNNKEL (reference sequence). Written as DNA, the CDR3 is TGTGCCAGCAGCCTAGCGGGGGGGCCCTACAATGAGCAGTTCTTC. Its translation: CASSLAGGPYNEQFF.

V and J are TRBV11-2 and TRBJ1-2; D is unclear. CDR3 length equals 12 residues. Germline CDR1 and CDR2: SGHAT and FQNNGV. Trimming removed 3 bases from V and 5 bases from J, with 7 bases in between. The CDR3 loop reads CASSFGLYGYTF. The CDR3 DNA reads TGTGCCAGCAGCTTCGGGTTGTATGGCTACACCTTC. Variable domain in full (rest from reference TRBV11-2 and TRBJ1-2): EAGVAQSPRYKIIEKRQSVAFWCNPISGHATLYWYQQILGQGPKLLIQFQNNGVVDDSQLPKDRFSAERLKGVDSTLKIQPAKLEDSAVYLCASSFGLYGYTFGSGTRLTVV.

The rearrangement uses TRBV7-2 and TRBJ2-2; 7 bases match TRBD2. The ends lost 8 bases at V and 2 bases at J; junction bases unmatched: 14. This CDR3 region has 17 residues. Looked up from germline, CDR1 is SGHTA and CDR2 is FQGNSA. The CDR3 reads CASRGLVGARNTGELFF. The DNA for the CDR3 is TGTGCCAGCCGAGGACTAGTAGGTGCCAGAAACACCGGGGAGCTGTTTTTT.

This rearrangement joins TRBV5-1 to TRBJ2-7; 7 positions agree with TRBD2. V dropped 7 bases and J dropped 2; count of bases not matched to a gene: 3. This CDR3 spans 12 amino acids. Germline lookup yields CDR1 SGHRS and CDR2 YFSETQ. In DNA, the CDR3 is TGCGCCAGCTACGGGACTACCTACGAGCAGTACTTC. Protein: CASYGTTYEQYF. The variable domain in full, completed from reference TRBV5-1 and TRBJ2-7, reads KAGVTQTPRYLIKTRGQQVTLSCSPISGHRSVSWYQQTPGQGLQFLFEYFSETQRNKGNFPGRFSGRQFSNSRSEMNVSTLELGDSALYLCASYGTTYEQYFGPGTRLTVT.

This chain joins TRBV5-4 and TRBJ2-7, with 8 positions matching TRBD1. V lost 5 bases, J lost 1 base, and 5 bases stayed unmatched. The CDR3 is 14 amino acids. Germline V gene sequence: CDR1 SGHNT, CDR2 YYREEE (reference sequence). In DNA form, the CDR3 reads TGTGCCAGCAGAGCAACAGGGGGTTCCTACGAGCAGTACTTC. As protein: CASRATGGSYEQYF.